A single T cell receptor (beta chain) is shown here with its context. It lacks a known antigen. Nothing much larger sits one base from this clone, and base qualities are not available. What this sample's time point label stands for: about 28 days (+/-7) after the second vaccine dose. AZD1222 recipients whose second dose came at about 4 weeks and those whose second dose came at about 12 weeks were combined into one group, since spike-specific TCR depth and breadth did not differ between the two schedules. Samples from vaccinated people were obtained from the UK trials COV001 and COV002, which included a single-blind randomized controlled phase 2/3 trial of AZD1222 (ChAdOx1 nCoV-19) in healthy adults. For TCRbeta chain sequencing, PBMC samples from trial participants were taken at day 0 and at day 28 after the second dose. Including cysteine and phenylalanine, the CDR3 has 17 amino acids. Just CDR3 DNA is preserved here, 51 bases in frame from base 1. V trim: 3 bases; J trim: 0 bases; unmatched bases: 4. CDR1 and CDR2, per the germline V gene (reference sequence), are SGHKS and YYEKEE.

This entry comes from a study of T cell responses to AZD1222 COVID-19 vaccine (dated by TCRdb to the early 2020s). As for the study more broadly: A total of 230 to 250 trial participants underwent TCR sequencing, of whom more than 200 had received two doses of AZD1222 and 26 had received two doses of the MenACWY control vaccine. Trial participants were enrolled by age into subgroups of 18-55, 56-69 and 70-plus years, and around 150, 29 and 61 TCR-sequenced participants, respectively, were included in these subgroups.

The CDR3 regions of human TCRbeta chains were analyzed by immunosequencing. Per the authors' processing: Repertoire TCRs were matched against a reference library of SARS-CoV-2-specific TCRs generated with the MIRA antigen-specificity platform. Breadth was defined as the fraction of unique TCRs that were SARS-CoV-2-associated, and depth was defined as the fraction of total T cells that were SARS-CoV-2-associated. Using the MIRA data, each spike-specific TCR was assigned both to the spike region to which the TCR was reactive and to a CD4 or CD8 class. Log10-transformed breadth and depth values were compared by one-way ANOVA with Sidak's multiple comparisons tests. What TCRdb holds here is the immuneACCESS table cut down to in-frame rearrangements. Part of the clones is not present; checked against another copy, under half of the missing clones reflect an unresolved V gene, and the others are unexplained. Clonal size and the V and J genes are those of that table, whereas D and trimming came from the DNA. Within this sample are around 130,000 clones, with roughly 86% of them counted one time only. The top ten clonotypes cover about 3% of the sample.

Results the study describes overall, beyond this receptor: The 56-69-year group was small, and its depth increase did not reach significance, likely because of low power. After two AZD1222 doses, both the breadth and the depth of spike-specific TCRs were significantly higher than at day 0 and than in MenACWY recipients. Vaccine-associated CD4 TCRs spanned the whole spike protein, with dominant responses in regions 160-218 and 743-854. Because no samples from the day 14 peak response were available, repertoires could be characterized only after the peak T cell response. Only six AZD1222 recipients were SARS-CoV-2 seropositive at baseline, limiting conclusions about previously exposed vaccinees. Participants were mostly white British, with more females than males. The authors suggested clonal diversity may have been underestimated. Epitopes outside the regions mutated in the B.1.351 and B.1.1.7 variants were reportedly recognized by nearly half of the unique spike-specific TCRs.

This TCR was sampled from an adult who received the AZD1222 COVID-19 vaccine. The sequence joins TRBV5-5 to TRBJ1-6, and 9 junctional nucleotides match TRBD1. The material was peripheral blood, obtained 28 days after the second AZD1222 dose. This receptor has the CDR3 CASSSGTGSSYNSPLHF. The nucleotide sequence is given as TGTGCCAGCAGCTCGGGGACAGGGAGCTCCTATAATTCACCCCTCCACTTT.